This paragraph reports one TCR beta chain. Its antigen is as yet unknown. Here immunoSEQ multiplex PCR was the method, and the copy in TCRdb shows in-frame clones only, minus some. The sample contains 300,000 to 450,000 clones, approximately 85% of which appear only once. CDR1 and CDR2 from the germline V gene are SEHNR and FQNEAQ (reference sequence). Trimming pared 5 bases from V and 5 bases from J, leaving 10 bases between. This CDR3 comprises 13 residues. This record belongs to a study of Ad26.COV2.S vaccination and SARS-CoV-2 variants. General study findings and limits: Higher spike-specific TCR breadth was found in vaccine recipients than in placebo recipients. Recipients of either vaccine or placebo displayed similar breadth of non-spike TCRs.

As for treatment: around 19 received Ad26.COV2.S at low or high dose, single or two shots; several received placebo; per-sample allocation not given. The study sampled participants on day 63 after the first vaccine or placebo injection. The chain joins TRBV7-9 to TRBJ2-1; D ambiguous. The sequenced sample was peripheral blood, obtained in a trial of Ad26.COV2.S vaccine versus placebo. This receptor was taken from a person aged 18 to 59 who received the Ad26.COV2.S COVID-19 vaccine or a placebo. The CDR3 DNA is TGTGCCAGCAGCCCGGGCCCAGACAATGAGCAGTTCTTC. Translated: CASSPGPDNEQFF.